The source of this TCR beta chain is a study of cytotoxic CD8 clonotypes in ibrutinib-treated CLL (dated by TCRdb to the early 2020s). Describing the broader study: The cohort was composed of under 12 relapsed/refractory and about 15 treatment-naive patients; IGHV unmutated status was identified in roughly 17 patients. Longitudinal samples were obtainable from about 30% of the roughly 86 participants in the trial. Responses were partial in about 25 patients and complete in 2; after median approximately 69 months follow-up, around 15 stayed in remission and about 12 progressed. An average of roughly 270,000 productive templates and 94,082 productive rearrangements was obtained per sample. The response samples were drawn at a median of roughly twelve months into treatment, with a range of roughly 6 to 40 months. Every remission and progressive disease sample was obtained while ibrutinib was still being received by the patients. Cryopreserved peripheral blood mononuclear cells were collected before treatment, at response, and at either disease progression or sustained remission.

Counted from cysteine to phenylalanine, this CDR3 has 14 amino acids. Here the CDR3 DNA is all that survives: 42 bases in frame from base 1. V and J are truncated by 2 bases and 2 bases respectively, leaving an intervening sequence of 8 bases. CDR1 and CDR2 are read off the germline V gene (reference sequence) as SEHNR and FQNEAQ. Broad study findings and their caveats: Baseline clonality was found to be higher than that of age-matched healthy donors and was strongly correlated with circulating CD8+ T-cell counts. Sustained-remission and progressing patients did not have matched sampling times, and lymph node repertoires were not examined. Clonality increased at ibrutinib response, stayed stable in sustained remission, and fell back toward baseline at progression. Public clonotypes were rare and either shrank or stayed stable during treatment, and the rise in clonality at ibrutinib response reflected expansion of private clonotypes.

Concerning this clone itself: This clone's antigen is unknown. Base qualities are not provided; no much larger clone lies one nucleotide away.

The goal of deep resolution MiSeq sequencing was a depth between 1 in 1 million and 1 in 200,000 T cells, and coverage averaged 10x per clonotype. TCR beta libraries were generated with the immunoSEQ hsTCRB Kit. In the source study's methods: The data were analyzed with ImmunoSEQ Analyzer and ImmunoSEQ Data Assistant, and V, D and J gene assignments followed IMGT definitions. Clonality, which ranges from 0 to 1, was calculated by subtracting the normalized Shannon entropy of productive rearrangement frequencies from one. Public clonotype analysis was restricted to overrepresented clonotypes comprising at least 0.05% of each patient's repertoire. Thirteen age-matched healthy donor repertoires from immuneACCESS were used as controls for clonality. TCRdb took this table from immuneACCESS and kept in-frame rearrangements with V and J called. Such tables lack part of the clones; where checked against another copy, unresolved V genes explain under half of the gap, and the rest is unexplained. That table supplies the V and J calls and clone size; D and trimming were determined from the DNA. For this sample the table gives roughly 150,000 clones, of which more than 70% were detected only once. Of the sample, approximately 3% falls within the top ten clones.

This specimen's time point label, interpreted: progressive disease on ibrutinib. For TCR beta library preparation, about 2 micrograms of genomic DNA was extracted from cryopreserved PBMCs. Longitudinal blood samples from CLL patients receiving ibrutinib monotherapy were subjected to high-throughput TCR beta sequencing. The patients took part in an open-label, single-center phase 2 trial of ibrutinib monotherapy. The chain is made from TRBV7-9 and TRBJ2-3; no D gene can be assigned with confidence. The source of this sequence is a human donor with chronic lymphocytic leukemia. The sample in question was PBMCs, obtained at disease progression, from a patient treated with ibrutinib. The CDR3 has the sequence CASSLRGDTDTQYF. In nucleotides, the sequence is TGTGCCAGCAGCTTAAGAGGAGACACAGATACGCAGTATTTT. With the rest looked up from the reference TRBV7-9 and TRBJ2-3 genes rather than sequenced, the full variable domain is DTGVSQNPRHKITKRGQNVTFRCDPISEHNRLYWYRQTLGQGPEFLTYFQNEAQLEKSRLLSDRFSAERPKGSFSTLEIQRTEQGDSAMYLCASSLRGDTDTQYFGPGTRLTVL.